The 32 T cell receptor beta chains reported below all come from one sample, sequenced in a study of blood T cells in healthy people across ages. PCR was performed a second time for about 7 to 12 cycles using a sample-barcoded 5' primer and a J-beta primer mix. TCRdb reprocessed the 5' RACE reads via MiXCR and lists one record per CDR3 protein. The sample lists about 1,400,000 distinct CDR3 sequences; 40% to 50% were seen once. The sequencing sample was made of blood. All receptors derive from a woman between 18 and 29 years old in good health.

The chain couples TRBV11-2 to TRBJ2-2, with unresolved D. The CDR3 length is 13 residues. Germline V gives CDR1 SGHAT, CDR2 FQNNGV. V was trimmed by 1 base and J by 7 bases, leaving 7 bases between them. CDR3 sequence: CASSLGAGGELFF. In DNA form, the CDR3 reads TGTGCCAGCAGCTTAGGGGCCGGCGGGGAGCTGTTTTTT.

The chain combines TRBV20-1 with TRBJ2-7, with 7 bases identical to TRBD1. The last part of the DNA fits TRBJ2-5 better; the J call may be wrong. The germline V gene has CDR1 DFQATT and CDR2 SNEGSKA (reference sequence). This CDR3 contains 15 residues. The CDR3 loop reads CSATPGTVREETQYF. The DNA for the CDR3 is TGCAGTGCAACTCCCGGGACAGTCAGAGAAGAGACCCAGTACTTC.

This clonotype was detected a few times. The chain couples TRBV2 to TRBJ1-5; a possible D gene is TRBD1 (5 bases). This CDR3 comprises 14 residues. Per germline, CDR1 SNHLY and CDR2 FYNNEI. Trimming pared 6 bases from V and 3 bases from J, leaving 12 bases between. CDR3 DNA: TGTGCCAGCAGCGGCGGGGCGTCCAATCAGCCCCAGCATTTT. Amino acid sequence: CASSGGASNQPQHF.

The chain recombines TRBV3-1 with TRBJ1-1; unclear D gene. CDR1 is LGHDT, CDR2 YNNKEL, per germline (reference sequence). V lost 6 bases and J 3 bases, leaving 8 bases between the germline ends. The length of the CDR3 is 12 residues. CDR3 DNA sequence: TGTGCCAGCAGAGCTGGGGACACTGAAGCTTTCTTT. It codes for CASRAGDTEAFF.

A note on this clonotype: At one end the junction does not follow the germline gene, possibly because of a read error. V and J are TRBV29-1 and TRBJ2-6; maybe TRBD1 (6 bases). The CDR3 length is 14 residues. Per germline, CDR1 SQVTM and CDR2 ANQGSEA. DNA of the CDR3: TGCAGCGCTGAAACAGGGCATGGGGCCAACGTCCTGACTTTC. Translating it yields CSAETGHGANVLTF.

This clonotype has only one observation. This chain joins TRBV12-3 or TRBV12-4 and TRBJ2-2; D gene uncertain. The CDR3 is made up of 22 amino acids. Trimming stripped 3 bases from V and 1 base from J, with 30 bases between. The CDR3 DNA is TGTGCCAGCAGTTTCGTCCTAAGGATAGAGGCAGGTCCATCAAAGAACACCGGGGAGCTGTTTTTT. Translation: CASSFVLRIEAGPSKNTGELFF.

V gene TRBV9 combines with J gene TRBJ2-7; TRBD2 matches at 9 bases. Losses at the gene ends were 4 bases for V and 2 bases for J; bases not matched to a gene: 10. In germline, CDR1 is SGDLS, CDR2 YYNGEE. The CDR3 extends over 16 amino acids. DNA of the CDR3: TGTGCCAGCAGCCCTTCCTCGCGGGGGGGCCCCTACGAGCAGTACTTC. This codes for CASSPSSRGGPYEQYF.

This clonotype was counted only a few times. The genes are TRBV3-1 and TRBJ2-1, with a weak D call TRBD2 (5 bases). Germline V gene sequence: CDR1 LGHDT, CDR2 YNNKEL (reference sequence). The V gene lost 0 bases and the J gene lost 3 bases, with 15 bases spanning the gap. CDR3 size: 17 residues. The CDR3: CASSQDRLASYYNEQFF. The CDR3 DNA is TGTGCCAGCAGCCAAGATCGGCTAGCATCGTACTACAATGAGCAGTTCTTC.

Comment on this clonotype: Just one base apart from a much larger clone, this may be a read error. The chain joins TRBV4-1 to TRBJ2-1; TRBD1 aligns across 8 bases. Germline CDR1 reads MGHRA; CDR2 reads YSYEKL. Unmatched junction bases numbered 11, after V lost 3 bases and J lost 10 bases. This CDR3 has 15 amino acids. Here the CDR3 reads CASSQVDRGLYEQFF. CDR3 DNA: TGCGCCAGCAGCCAGGTCGACAGGGGTCTCTACGAGCAGTTCTTC.

This clonotype has only a few counts. The chain uses TRBV5-1 and TRBJ2-1, with 7 bases matching TRBD2. This CDR3 spans 15 amino acids. With V trimmed by 7 bases and J by 7 bases, 14 bases remained unmatched. The V gene's germline CDR1 is SGHRS and CDR2 YFSETQ. The CDR3 DNA is TGCGCCAGCGGGCTCGGCGGGGGAGTTGATAATGAGCAGTTCTTC. This translates into CASGLGGGVDNEQFF.

This chain uses TRBV14 with TRBJ1-1, with no clear D. CDR3 length: 15 residues. The germline V gene has CDR1 SGHDN and CDR2 FVKESK. The V end lost 1 base, the J end lost 6 bases, and 15 bases lay between the germline ends. In DNA form, the CDR3 reads TGTGCCAGCAGCCAAGGAAGAGGGAATAGCCCTGAAGCTTTCTTT. Residues: CASSQGRGNSPEAFF.

The chain has TRBV6-5 and TRBJ1-1, with TRBD1 identical over 8 bases. Germline CDR1 is MNHEY and CDR2 is SVGAGI. V lost 4 bases, J lost 1 base, and 5 bases stayed unmatched. There are 15 residues in the CDR3. The CDR3 coding sequence is TGTGCCAGCAGTTTCCCCGGGACAGGGAACACTGAAGCTTTCTTT. It encodes CASSFPGTGNTEAFF.

This chain connects TRBV6-2 or TRBV6-3 to TRBJ2-2; 13 bases line up with TRBD2. This CDR3 is built from 17 residues. Germline trimming cut 6 bases from V and 2 bases from J; bases unmatched to any gene: 6. CDR1 is MNHEY, CDR2 SVGEGT, per germline. Written as DNA, the CDR3 is TGTGCCAGCAGACACGGGACTAGCGGGGTAAACACCGGGGAGCTGTTTTTT. Translation: CASRHGTSGVNTGELFF.

The sample holds a few counts of this clonotype. The rearrangement links TRBV5-1 to TRBJ2-7, with TRBD2 matching 9 bases. The CDR3 extends over 14 amino acids. CDR1 is SGHRS and CDR2 is YFSETQ in the germline V gene. With V trimmed by 2 bases and J by 3 bases, 3 bases remained unmatched. The CDR3 DNA sequence: TGCGCCAGCAGCTTTAGCGGGAGCATCTACGAGCAGTACTTC. This gives the protein CASSFSGSIYEQYF.

This clonotype was picked up many times. The chain uses TRBV5-5 and TRBJ1-2; TRBD1 agrees at 7 bases. Germline CDR1 and CDR2: SGHKS and YYEKEE (reference sequence). V shed 3 bases and J 4 bases; nucleotides not matched to a gene: 3. The CDR3 covers 13 residues. This CDR3 is CASSSTGFYGYTF. The CDR3 DNA is TGTGCCAGCAGCTCGACAGGGTTCTATGGCTACACCTTC.

Details on this clonotype: At one boundary the junction diverges from the germline segment, which might be a read error. CDR3 nucleotides: TGTGCCTGCAGCCCCAAAGGGGGTCGCACAGATACGCAGTATTTT. Amino acid sequence: CACSPKGGRTDTQYF. The V and J genes are TRBV3-1 and TRBJ2-3; possible D gene TRBD1, 6 bases. The germline CDR1 and CDR2 sequences are LGHDT and YNNKEL (reference sequence). This CDR3 is built from 15 residues.

This clonotype was observed a handful of times. V gene TRBV20-1 combines with J gene TRBJ2-1; tentatively, D is TRBD1 or TRBD2 (5 bases each). CDR3 length: 14 amino acids. The V end lost 3 bases, the J end lost 7 bases, and 16 bases lay between the germline ends. Germline CDR1 reads DFQATT; CDR2 reads SNEGSKA (reference sequence). This CDR3 reads CSASPAGRGNEQFF. The DNA for the CDR3 is TGCAGTGCTAGTCCGGCGGGTAGGGGTAATGAGCAGTTCTTC.

The DNA for the CDR3 is TGCAGTGCTCGGACCGGACAGGCGGGGAGTTCTTTAGGCAATCAGCCCCAGCATTTT. Residues: CSARTGQAGSSLGNQPQHF. The V and J genes are TRBV20-1 and TRBJ1-5; the match to TRBD1 covers 7 bases. The ends lost 5 bases at V and 2 bases at J; junction bases unmatched: 21. The CDR3 is made up of 19 amino acids. CDR1 is DFQATT and CDR2 is SNEGSKA in the germline V gene (reference sequence).

This chain links TRBV4-1 with TRBJ1-6; D gene ambiguous. V lost 0 bases, J lost 7 bases, and 13 bases lay in between. The CDR3 is 16 residues long. Germline CDR1 MGHRA, CDR2 YSYEKL. CDR3 amino acids: CASSQDSANANSPLHF. In DNA form, the CDR3 reads TGCGCCAGCAGCCAAGATTCGGCCAACGCCAATTCACCCCTCCACTTT.

Note on this clonotype: The junction differs from germline at one of its ends, possibly a read error. The CDR3 region has the DNA TGTGCCAGCTCACCTAAGTACGGGCAGTACTTC. This encodes CASSPKYGQYF. This chain connects TRBV18 to TRBJ2-7, with no clear D. The CDR3 has 11 residues. CDR1 KGHSH and CDR2 LQKENI come from the germline V gene.

The gene calls are TRBV7-9 and TRBJ2-5; 7 nucleotides align to TRBD2. Germline V lookup: CDR1 SEHNR, CDR2 FQNEAQ (reference sequence). Unmatched junction bases numbered 20, after V lost 5 bases and J lost 2 bases. The CDR3 is 19 amino acids. The CDR3 nucleotides are TGTGCCAGCAGCCTCGGGGGGACTCTTTCCCAATTTCTTCAAGAGACCCAGTACTTC. Translating it yields CASSLGGTLSQFLQETQYF.

This rearrangement joins TRBV20-1 to TRBJ2-6; unclear D gene. CDR1 DFQATT and CDR2 SNEGSKA come from the germline V gene (reference sequence). Trimming removed 3 bases from V and 0 bases from J, with 15 bases in between. The CDR3 extends over 17 amino acids. CDR3 in DNA: TGCAGTGCTAGTGAGCAGAATGTTCCCTCTGGGGCCAACGTCCTGACTTTC. The encoded protein is CSASEQNVPSGANVLTF.

J is TRBJ2-3 and V is TRBV4-1; 13 nucleotides line up with TRBD2. The CDR3 contains 19 residues. Germline CDR1 MGHRA, CDR2 YSYEKL. Germline trimming cut 3 bases from V and 0 bases from J; bases unmatched to any gene: 9. The CDR3 spells CASSHRLAGGTSSTDTQYF. The CDR3 coding sequence is TGCGCCAGCAGCCATCGACTAGCGGGAGGCACTTCTAGCACAGATACGCAGTATTTT.

This clonotype was seen once. This sequence joins TRBV12-3 or TRBV12-4 and TRBJ1-3; a weak D match, TRBD1 (5 bases). V lost 2 bases and J lost 0, with 14 bases in between. The CDR3 covers 17 residues. CDR3 in amino acids: CASSLWSGTHSGNTIYF. The CDR3 nucleotides are TGTGCCAGCAGTTTATGGTCGGGGACCCACTCTGGAAACACCATATATTTT.

This clonotype occurred a few times. CDR3 residues: CASSTLPNRETQYF. As DNA, the CDR3 is TGTGCCAGCAGCACCCTTCCGAACCGGGAGACCCAGTACTTC. The V gene is TRBV9, the J gene TRBJ2-5; D remains ambiguous. The CDR3 sequence is 14 residues long. Looked up from germline, CDR1 is SGDLS and CDR2 is YYNGEE. The ends were cut back, 4 bases at V and 5 bases at J, with 15 bases in the middle.

This clonotype was counted a few times. This chain uses TRBV5-1 with TRBJ2-5, with D hard to call. The J call may be faulty, since TRBJ2-7 better matches the DNA end. The CDR3 length is 14 residues. Looked up from germline, CDR1 is SGHRS and CDR2 is YFSETQ. The CDR3 sequence: CASSLVSPTNEQYF. CDR3 bases: TGCGCCAGCAGCTTGGTGAGCCCGACGAACGAGCAGTACTTC.

The chain couples TRBV28 to TRBJ2-7; TRBD2 matches 8 bases. The germline gives CDR1 MDHEN, CDR2 SYDVKM. The CDR3 sequence is 15 residues long. V gave up 8 bases and J gave up 3 bases; unmatched junction bases: 12. This CDR3 is CASASGGLGGYEQYF. The CDR3 DNA is TGTGCCAGCGCCTCGGGAGGGTTGGGTGGCTACGAGCAGTACTTC.

This clonotype was counted between two and nine times. This chain connects TRBV6-6 to TRBJ2-7, with D possibly TRBD1 on 5 matching bases. The germline V gene encodes CDR1 MNHNY and CDR2 SVGAGI (reference sequence). V was trimmed by 6 bases and J by 2 bases, leaving 14 bases between them. This CDR3 has 14 amino acids. The CDR3 spells CASSRPDRPYEQYF. The DNA for the CDR3 is TGTGCCAGCAGCCGACCCGACAGACCCTACGAGCAGTACTTC.

V usage is TRBV9 and J usage is TRBJ1-1; D may be TRBD1 (6 bases). This CDR3 has 13 residues. Germline-derived CDR1 and CDR2 are SGDLS and YYNGEE. V dropped 10 bases and J dropped 1 base, with 14 bases sitting between them. CDR3 in DNA: TGTGCCGGCCATAAACAGGGGAACACTGAAGCTTTCTTT. It translates to CAGHKQGNTEAFF.

This chain links TRBV6-6 with TRBJ2-3, with TRBD1 as a possible D gene (6 bases). The CDR3 sequence is 14 residues long. Trimming left V 3 bases short and J 7 bases short, with 14 bases between. From germline, CDR1 is MNHNY and CDR2 SVGAGI (reference sequence). CDR3 bases: TGTGCCAGCAGTTATTCGACAGGTTCAAATACGCAGTATTTT. Translation: CASSYSTGSNTQYF.

Comments on this clonotype: The junction shows a germline mismatch at one end, possibly a read error. The genes are TRBV7-2 and TRBJ2-1, with D possibly TRBD2 on 6 matching bases. This CDR3 contains 13 residues. Germline V gives CDR1 SGHTA, CDR2 FQGNSA. This chain's CDR3 is CASSGGTFNDQFF. The CDR3 region has the DNA TGTGCCAGCAGCGGCGGGACTTTCAATGATCAGTTCTTC.

This clonotype was picked up a small number of times. V gene TRBV4-2 combines with J gene TRBJ2-7; no clear D. Between the trimmed V and J ends, which lost 0 bases and 2 bases, there was a span of 17 bases. Per germline, CDR1 LGHNA and CDR2 YNFKEQ. This CDR3 is built from 17 residues. CDR3 protein: CASSQDFAVRATYEQYF. CDR3 sequence (DNA): TGTGCCAGCAGCCAAGATTTTGCAGTGAGAGCCACCTACGAGCAGTACTTC.